Described below is a single T cell receptor (beta chain) sequence and its context. The data derive from a study of blood T cell repertoires in COVID-19. The overall study: Donors in the United States, Italy and Spain gave samples during acute or convalescent COVID-19.

Authors' data handling: Amplifying reference gene primers gave estimates of nucleated cell counts. Sequencing used immunoSEQ multiplex PCR; TCRdb keeps in-frame clones, though not all of them. V and J calls and clone size follow that table, whereas D and trimming were derived from the DNA. The sample contains 95,000 or so clones, 80% to 90% of which appear only once. CDR1 is MNHEY, CDR2 SVGAGI, per germline. The CDR3 consists of 14 residues. V was trimmed by 5 bases and J by 0 bases, leaving 8 bases between them. The clonotype originates from a human donor in a cohort sampled during active COVID-19. The sequenced sample consisted of peripheral blood. The rearrangement joins TRBV6-5 to TRBJ1-3; maybe TRBD1 (6 bases). This chain's CDR3 is CASSTGSSGNTIYF. The CDR3 DNA is TGTGCCAGCAGTACAGGGTCCTCTGGAAACACCATATATTTT.